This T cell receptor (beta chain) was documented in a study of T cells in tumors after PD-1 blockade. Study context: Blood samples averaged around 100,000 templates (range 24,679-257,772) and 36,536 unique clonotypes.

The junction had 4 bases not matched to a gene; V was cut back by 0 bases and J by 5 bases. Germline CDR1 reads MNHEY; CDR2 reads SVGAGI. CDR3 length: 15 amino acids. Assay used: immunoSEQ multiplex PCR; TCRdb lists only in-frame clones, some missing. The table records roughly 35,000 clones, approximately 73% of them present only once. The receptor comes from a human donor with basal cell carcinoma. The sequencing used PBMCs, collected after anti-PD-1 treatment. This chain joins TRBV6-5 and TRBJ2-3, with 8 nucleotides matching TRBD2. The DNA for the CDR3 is TGTGCCAGCAGTTACTCTAGCGGGGTTGTAGATACGCAGTATTTT. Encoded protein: CASSYSSGVVDTQYF.